The 3 T cell receptor beta chains given below trace back to one sample, sequenced in a study of blood T cell repertoires in COVID-19 (dated by TCRdb to between 2020 and 2021). To prepare the library, the immunoSEQ multiplex PCR assay was applied. Imported from immuneACCESS, the table was reduced by TCRdb to in-frame sequences with V and J called. These copies leave out some clones; in studies compared against another copy, an unresolved V gene accounts for under half, and the cause of the remainder is not known. Within this sample are 200,000 to 250,000 clones, with 84% of them counted one time only. The biggest ten clones account for around 18% of the sample. The sequencing input was peripheral blood. The source of these receptors is a woman of 80 years or more with active or convalescent COVID-19.

J is TRBJ1-2 and V is TRBV7-2, with D uncertain. The CDR3 is made up of 15 amino acids. V dropped 1 base and J dropped 3 bases, with 12 bases sitting between them. Germline lookup yields CDR1 SGHTA and CDR2 FQGNSA. The CDR3 protein is CASSLGAGRDYGYTF. The CDR3 DNA follows: TGTGCCAGCAGCTTAGGTGCCGGGAGAGACTATGGCTACACCTTC.

In this sample, this clone turned up once. The V gene is TRBV30, the J gene TRBJ2-7; TRBD1 aligns across 9 bases. This CDR3 has 16 amino acids. The germline V gene has CDR1 GTSNPN and CDR2 SVGIG (reference sequence). J lost 7 bases, V lost 3 bases, and 16 bases had no gene match. The CDR3 reads CAWRGRGQGRIPEQYF. CDR3 sequence (DNA): TGTGCCTGGAGGGGAAGGGGACAGGGCCGAATTCCGGAGCAGTACTTC.

The chain combines TRBV12-3 or TRBV12-4 with TRBJ1-5; possible D gene TRBD1, 5 bases. V was pared by 9 bases and J by 2 bases, with 11 bases between. CDR3 length equals 13 residues. This CDR3 reads CASRLGGNQPQHF. For the CDR3, the DNA is TGTGCCAGTCGACTAGGGGGCAATCAGCCCCAGCATTTT.